A selection of T cell receptor beta chains follows, all from one sample in a study of vaccination and CD4 T cells after COVID-19. Via MiXCR, TCRdb re-called the PCR reads, giving one row per CDR3 protein. The sample lists 6,000 or so distinct CDR3 sequences, less than 20% seen once, with around 21% in the top ten. These receptors' antigens are unknown. Sequencing was done on a sample of CD4+ T cells from blood, cultured in vitro. The receptors stem from a human donor who had recovered from COVID-19. Both conserved end residues are part of each CDR3. The order of the fields is V gene, clone size, J gene, D gene, CDR3 DNA, CDR3 protein. A D gene is named only where the DNA matches it firmly. Expanded clones get a size class; other rows say once, few or many, or leave the size out.

>TRBV5-1|NA|TRBJ1-1|NA
TGCGCCAGCAGCACAGAGGGGCTTTATTGGGGAACTGAAGCTTTCTTT
CASSTEGLYWGTEAFF
>TRBV5-1|NA|TRBJ1-6|NA
TGCGCCAGCAGCTCAGGGGATCGTTGGGGAAGTAATTCACCCCTCCACTTT
CASSSGDRWGSNSPLHF
>TRBV10-3|large|TRBJ1-4|TRBD1
TGTGCCATCAGTGAGTCAGGGGGCGAAAAACTGTTTTTT
CAISESGGEKLFF
>TRBV2|medium-sized|TRBJ2-1|TRBD2
TGTGCCAGCGGGCGGGGGAGAGGGGATGAGCAGTTCTTC
CASGRGRGDEQFF
>TRBV6-1|NA|TRBJ1-4|NA
TGTGCCAGCAGTCCCTTGGGGGGAAGTGAAAAACTGTTTTTT
CASSPLGGSEKLFF
>TRBV4-3|NA|TRBJ2-7|TRBD1
TGCGCCAGCAGCCCCACCCCGGGACAGCCTACCTACGAGCAGTACTTC
CASSPTPGQPTYEQYF
>TRBV20-1|few|TRBJ2-3|NA
TGCAGTGCTAGAGATCCCCTAGCGAGCACAGATACGCAGTATTTT
CSARDPLASTDTQYF
>TRBV27|few|TRBJ1-6|TRBD1
TGTGCCAGCCGACAGGGGTCAATAAGCTCCTATAATTCACCCCTCCACTTT
CASRQGSISSYNSPLHF
>TRBV15|medium-sized|TRBJ1-5|NA
TGTGCCACCAGCAGAGATAACCAGCCCCAGCATTTT
CATSRDNQPQHF
>TRBV2|NA|TRBJ2-1|NA
TGTGCCAGCATGTGGGCGGCCGAGCAGTTCTTC
CASMWAAEQFF
>TRBV9|NA|TRBJ2-2|TRBD2
TGTGCCAGCAGAGCGGGAGATATTAACACCGGGGAGCTGTTTTTT
CASRAGDINTGELFF
>TRBV28|few|TRBJ1-5|NA
TGTGCCAGCAGCAAACCAGGGACCGGTGGTCAGCCCCAGCATTTT
CASSKPGTGGQPQHF
>TRBV20-1|NA|TRBJ1-4|TRBD1
TGCAGTGCTAGAGATCAAACAGGGGATGAAAAACTGTTTTTT
CSARDQTGDEKLFF
>TRBV5-8|few|TRBJ1-1|NA
TGTGCCAGCAGCTTATATGTTGAAGCTTTCTTT
CASSLYVEAFF
>TRBV20-1|NA|TRBJ2-7|NA
TGCAGTGCAGCCGGGACAATTTACGAGCAGTACTTC
CSAAGTIYEQYF
>TRBV20-1|NA|TRBJ1-4|NA
TGCAGTGCTAGAGGTCCGGCTACTAATGAAAAACTGTTTTTT
CSARGPATNEKLFF
>TRBV6-4|few|TRBJ1-1|TRBD1
TGTGCCAGCAGCCGGACAGGGAACACTGAAGCTTTCTTT
CASSRTGNTEAFF
>TRBV3-1|NA|TRBJ1-2|NA
TGTGCCAGCAGCCCCCACGGGTCCCGGGGAGGCTACACCTTC
CASSPHGSRGGYTF
>TRBV5-4|NA|TRBJ2-3|NA
TGTGCCAGCAGCTCCTCAGGGATTGATACGCAGTATTTT
CASSSSGIDTQYF
>TRBV6-2/TRBV6-3|few|TRBJ1-2|TRBD1
TGTGCCAGCAGTCGACAGGGTGGTGGCTACACCTTC
CASSRQGGGYTF
>TRBV27|few|TRBJ2-3|TRBD2
TGTGCCAGCAGTCCACCCTTCGCGGGGGGCGCAGATACGCAGTATTTT
CASSPPFAGGADTQYF
>TRBV6-2/TRBV6-3|few|TRBJ1-5|NA
TGTGCCAGCAGCAGAGGGACGGAGAATCAGCCCCAGCATTTT
CASSRGTENQPQHF
>TRBV18|NA|TRBJ1-2|TRBD1
TGTGCCAGCTCCGCCGGACAGGGGGATAACTATGGCTACACCTTC
CASSAGQGDNYGYTF
>TRBV6-1|NA|TRBJ2-7|TRBD2
TGTGCCAGCAGTGAATTGACTAGCGGGAGTGCCTACGAGCAGTACTTC
CASSELTSGSAYEQYF
>TRBV11-3|NA|TRBJ1-3|TRBD1
TGTGCCAGCAGCTCCTGGGACAGACTCTCTGGAAACACCATATATTTT
CASSSWDRLSGNTIYF
>TRBV11-2|few|TRBJ2-4|NA
TGTGCCAGCAGCTTAGAAAGCTTCTCCCTCCTTAGCAAAAACATTCAGTACTTC
CASSLESFSLLSKNIQYF
>TRBV5-4|NA|TRBJ2-1|NA
TGTGCCAGCAGCTTGAGCCCCCGGGGCAATGAGCAGTTCTTC
CASSLSPRGNEQFF
>TRBV10-3|NA|TRBJ1-5|TRBD1
TGTGCCATCAGTGATACAGGGGATCAGCCCCAGCATTTT
CAISDTGDQPQHF
>TRBV28|few|TRBJ2-3|NA
TGTGCCAGCAGCTTTACCCAGCCCGCAGCGGAAACTCGCACAGATACGCAGTATTTT
CASSFTQPAAETRTDTQYF
>TRBV19|NA|TRBJ2-7|NA
TGTGCCAGTAGTATAGGGGGAATCGCGTACTTC
CASSIGGIAYF
>TRBV7-7|few|TRBJ2-2|TRBD2
TGTGCCAGCAGCTTAACTAGCGGGGTTTCTACCGGGGAGCTGTTTTTT
CASSLTSGVSTGELFF
>TRBV6-4|NA|TRBJ1-1|NA
TGTGCCAGCAGTGACTTTGGCAGGGTAGACACTGAAGCTTTCTTT
CASSDFGRVDTEAFF
>TRBV27|NA|TRBJ1-4|NA
TGTGCCAGCAGTGAGATGACGGCTGGTAATGAAAAACTGTTTTTT
CASSEMTAGNEKLFF
>TRBV7-2|medium-sized|TRBJ1-2|NA
TGTGCCAGCAGCCCGGGCTTTGCGAACTATGGCTACACCTTC
CASSPGFANYGYTF
>TRBV20-1|few|TRBJ2-3|NA
TGCAGTGCTAGAGATAACCGGGTATCTACAGATACGCAGTATTTT
CSARDNRVSTDTQYF
>TRBV7-2|NA|TRBJ2-6|NA
TGTGCCAGCAGCTCGAGGGGACGTGGGGCCAACGTCCTGACTTTC
CASSSRGRGANVLTF
>TRBV20-1|few|TRBJ2-1|NA
TGCAGTGCTAGCTATCAGGGCCTGCAAGACAATGAGCAGTTCTTC
CSASYQGLQDNEQFF
>TRBV20-1|NA|TRBJ1-1|NA
TGCAGTGCTAGAGATGGGGGGGGAACTGAAGCTCTCTTT
CSARDGGGTEALF
>TRBV18|medium-sized|TRBJ1-1|TRBD1
TGTGCCAGCTCACCGGGACAGAGAGGCAGTGAAGCTTTCTTT
CASSPGQRGSEAFF
>TRBV2|few|TRBJ2-3|TRBD2
TGTGCCAGCATGTATAGCGGGAGCGCCTCAGATACGCAGTATTTT
CASMYSGSASDTQYF
>TRBV11-2|few|TRBJ2-1|NA
TGTGCCAGCAGCTTCCGGGGGCAATCGTCCTACAATGAGCAGTTCTTC
CASSFRGQSSYNEQFF
>TRBV20-1|medium-sized|TRBJ2-1|TRBD2
TGCAGTGCTAGAGGACGGGGGATAGCGGGAGGGCCGACCTACAATGAGCAGTTCTTC
CSARGRGIAGGPTYNEQFF
>TRBV7-2|few|TRBJ2-2|TRBD2
TGTGCCAGCAGCTCGGGACTAGTCCCCGGGGAGCTGTTTTTT
CASSSGLVPGELFF
>TRBV6-2/TRBV6-3|few|TRBJ2-7|TRBD2
TGTGCCAGCAGTTATACTTCGGGGGGGAGCTCCTACGAGCAGTACTTC
CASSYTSGGSSYEQYF
>TRBV27|NA|TRBJ2-7|TRBD2
TGTGCCAGCAGGACTAGCGGGCGATCCTACGAGCAGTACTTC
CASRTSGRSYEQYF
>TRBV23-1|medium-sized|TRBJ1-5|NA
TGCGCCAGCAGTCGCCACGGCAGGGGAGGTCAGCCCCAGCATTTT
CASSRHGRGGQPQHF
>TRBV7-9|few|TRBJ2-7|TRBD1
TGTGCCAGCAGCGCACTCCGGGACAGGCCCTACGAGCAGTACTTC
CASSALRDRPYEQYF
>TRBV7-2|NA|TRBJ2-2|TRBD2
TGTGCCAGCAGCTTAGTAGCGGGATTGAACACCGGGGAGCTGTTTTTT
CASSLVAGLNTGELFF